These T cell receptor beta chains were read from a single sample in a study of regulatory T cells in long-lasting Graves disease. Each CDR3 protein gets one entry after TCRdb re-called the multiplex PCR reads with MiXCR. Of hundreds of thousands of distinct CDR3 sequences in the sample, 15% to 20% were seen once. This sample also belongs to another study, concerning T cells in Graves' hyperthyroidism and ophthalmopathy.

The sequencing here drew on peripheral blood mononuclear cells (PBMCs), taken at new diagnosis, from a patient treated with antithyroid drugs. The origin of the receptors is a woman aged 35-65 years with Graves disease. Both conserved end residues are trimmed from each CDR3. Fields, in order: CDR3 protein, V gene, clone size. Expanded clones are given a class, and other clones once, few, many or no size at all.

ASRPHGAGGRTGELF	TRBV7-7	many
ASSYERDRTEQY	TRBV6-2/TRBV6-3	many
ASSYSARTTNEKLL	TRBV6-2/TRBV6-3	few
ASRPTHLGGTGELF	TRBV7-2	many
ATVAPPANTGELF	TRBV12-5	many
ASSPEHRFNSPLH	TRBV3-1	NA
ASSARATADGPQH	TRBV6-2/TRBV6-3	NA
SAWTSTTDTQY	TRBV20-1	NA
ASSQVMGADTQY	TRBV3-1	many
SAKATSNQPQH	TRBV20-1	many